These T cell receptor beta chains were read from a single sample in a study of T cell responses to AZD1222 COVID-19 vaccine. Some clones are missing from TCRdb's copy, which holds only in-frame ones; the method was immunoSEQ multiplex PCR. The sample consists of tens of thousands of clones, approximately 91% of them appearing once. Sequencing was performed on peripheral blood, taken 28 days after the second AZD1222 dose. These receptors were obtained from an adult who received the AZD1222 COVID-19 vaccine. The CDR3 runs from the conserved cysteine through the conserved F or W. A D gene is named only where the DNA matches it firmly. Size values are once, few and many counts, or a class for expanded clones, and some rows have none.

-	TRBJ2-3	-	TRBV7-9	TGTGCCAGCGGCACCACAGATACGCAGTATTTT	CASGTTDTQYF
-	TRBJ1-5	-	TRBV9	TGTGCCAGCAGCGTAGGGTCAAATCAGCCCCAGCATTTT	CASSVGSNQPQHF
-	TRBJ1-5	-	TRBV18	TGTGCCAGCTCCCCGGTATCGGGGCCCCAGCATTTT	CASSPVSGPQHF
-	TRBJ2-1	TRBD1	TRBV29-1	TGCAGCGTTGAAGACACCGGGACAGGGTTGGGTGAGCAGTTCTTC	CSVEDTGTGLGEQFF
-	TRBJ2-1	TRBD2	TRBV6-4	TGTGCCAGCAGTGACAGGTCGGGGGGCTACAATGAGCAGTTCTTC	CASSDRSGGYNEQFF
-	TRBJ2-7	TRBD2	TRBV5-1	TGCGCCAGCAGCTTCGGAACTAGCGGGACCTACGAGCAGTACTTC	CASSFGTSGTYEQYF
-	TRBJ1-4	TRBD1	TRBV2	TGTGCCAGCAGTGACCCCGGGACAGGGGGCAGTGAAAAACTGTTTTTT	CASSDPGTGGSEKLFF
-	TRBJ1-1	-	TRBV6-5	TGTGCCAGCAGAATTGGCGTGGGACTTCGGTTT	CASRIGVGLRF
-	TRBJ1-1	-	TRBV12-3/TRBV12-4	TGTGCCAGCAGTTTTGACAGTAGGAGGGAAGCTTTCTTT	CASSFDSRREAFF
-	TRBJ2-3	-	TRBV6-5	TGTGCGGGAAGTGGTCGGGGGCTAAGCGCAGATACGCAGTATTTT	CAGSGRGLSADTQYF
-	TRBJ2-7	TRBD1	TRBV3-1/TRBV3-2	TGTGCCAGCAGCCGAGGCAGGACAGGGGTACACGAGCAGTACTTC	CASSRGRTGVHEQYF
-	TRBJ1-1	-	TRBV7-2	TGTGCCAGCAGCTTAGTCGCGCCTACAGGGTTCCAAGCTTTCTTT	CASSLVAPTGFQAFF
-	TRBJ2-3	-	TRBV18	TGTGCCAGCTCACCAATCGGCAGTGGGGCAGATACGCAGTATTTT	CASSPIGSGADTQYF
-	TRBJ1-1	-	TRBV24-1	TGTGCCACCAGTGACGCTCAGAGGGGCACTGAAGCTTTCTTT	CATSDAQRGTEAFF
few	TRBJ1-5	-	TRBV6-2/TRBV6-3	TGTGCCAGCAGTTACCAGCCAGATATGTCCCAGCCCCAGCATTTT	CASSYQPDMSQPQHF
-	TRBJ2-5	-	TRBV11-2	TGTGCCAGCAGCCAACAGCGGACCCAAGAGACCCAGTACTTC	CASSQQRTQETQYF
-	TRBJ2-3	TRBD2	TRBV30	TGTGCCTGGAGTGTAGGGGGACTAGCGGGAGAAGTATTAAGCACAGATACGCAGTATTTT	CAWSVGGLAGEVLSTDTQYF
-	TRBJ2-7	-	TRBV11-2	TGTGCCAGCAGCTACTACTACGAGCAGTACTTC	CASSYYYEQYF
-	TRBJ1-2	-	TRBV4-1	TGCGCCAGCAGGGCGCAGGGAGGTAACTATGGCTACACCTTC	CASRAQGGNYGYTF
-	TRBJ2-7	TRBD2	TRBV4-1	TGCGCCAGCAGCCAAGACGGTCGGGAGGGAGGGATCTACTTC	CASSQDGREGGIYF
-	TRBJ2-3	TRBD2	TRBV29-1	TGCAGCGTCGAGACTAGCGGGACAAATACGCAGTATTTT	CSVETSGTNTQYF
-	TRBJ1-2	TRBD1	TRBV5-6	TGTGCCAGCAGACTGGACAGGGGGCTTCTTAATGGCTACACCTTC	CASRLDRGLLNGYTF
-	TRBJ2-2	TRBD2	TRBV4-3	TGCGCCAGCAGCCAGTGGGCGGGGGAAGGAACCGGGGAGCTGTTTTTT	CASSQWAGEGTGELFF
-	TRBJ1-2	-	TRBV29-1	TGCAGCGCCACGACAGCGCTCTATGGCTACACCTTC	CSATTALYGYTF
-	TRBJ2-3	-	TRBV7-3	TGTGCCAGCAGCTCAACGGGGACTTCCACAGATACGCAGTATTTT	CASSSTGTSTDTQYF
-	TRBJ2-7	-	TRBV11-2	TGTGCCAGCAGCTTAGGCCAGCGCTCCTACGAGCAGTACTTC	CASSLGQRSYEQYF
-	TRBJ2-5	TRBD2	TRBV27	TGTGCCAGCAGTTTGGGCGGGAGGCTGGAGACCCAGTACTTC	CASSLGGRLETQYF